One and the same sample provided the 5 T cell receptor beta chains below, sequenced in a study of human T cells and chemical hapten exposure. Each CDR3 protein is one row after TCRdb ran MiXCR on the RACE reads. The sample consists of about 180,000 distinct CDR3 sequences, around 30% of them appearing once. Sample time point: pre-sensitization, week 0. Treatment defined: therapeutic diphenylcyclopropenone sensitization with weekly scalp DPC. This material consisted of whole blood, taken in connection with sensitization to the hapten diphenylcyclopropenone (DPC). These TCRs come from a woman aged 25 to 39 with alopecia areata. Some clones in this sample may be carry-over from other donors' samples.

The rearrangement links TRBV7-8 to TRBJ2-3; D may be TRBD2 (6 bases). Per the germline V gene, CDR1 is SGHVS and CDR2 is FQNEAQ. The CDR3 consists of 15 residues. Deletions cut 1 base from V and 4 bases from J, with 12 bases between. Written as DNA, the CDR3 is TGTGCCAGCAGCTTAGGGAGGGTATCCCCAGATACGCAGTATTTT. Translating it yields CASSLGRVSPDTQYF.

The chain links TRBV27 to TRBJ1-1, with 9 bases fitting TRBD1. The CDR3 totals 13 residues. CDR1 MNHEY and CDR2 SMNVEV come from the germline V gene (reference sequence). V was pared by 8 bases and J by 2 bases, with 3 bases of the junction left unmatched. The CDR3 loop is CASGTGINTEAFF. In nucleotides, the CDR3 is TGTGCCAGCGGGACAGGGATAAACACTGAAGCTTTCTTT.

The chain couples TRBV28 to TRBJ2-3, with 8 positions matching TRBD2. Unmatched junction bases numbered 9, after V lost 4 bases and J lost 3 bases. The CDR3 spans 16 residues. The germline V gene encodes CDR1 MDHEN and CDR2 SYDVKM. CDR3 region: CASSSAAAGETDTQYF. CDR3 nucleotides: TGTGCCAGCAGTTCGGCCGCAGCGGGAGAAACAGATACGCAGTATTTT.

This clonotype turned up a few times. As DNA, the CDR3 is TGTGCCAGCAGTTACGAGGGCAGGGGCTTTGAGCATGAGCAGTTCTTC. It codes for CASSYEGRGFEHEQFF. This chain links TRBV6-2 or TRBV6-3 with TRBJ2-1; tentatively, D is TRBD1 (6 bases). The CDR3 length is 16 residues. Trimming cost V 2 bases and J 8 bases, with 19 bases left between them. Germline lookup yields CDR1 MNHEY and CDR2 SVGEGT.

The J gene is TRBJ2-7, the V gene TRBV4-2; D remains unclear. The germline V gene has CDR1 LGHNA and CDR2 YNFKEQ. The CDR3 consists of 14 residues. V lost 0 bases, J lost 0 bases, and 6 bases lay in between. The CDR3 nucleotides read TGTGCCAGCAGCCAAGAGTCAGTCTCCTACGAGCAGTACTTC. Translation gives CASSQESVSYEQYF.